The source of this T cell receptor (beta chain) is a study of blood T cell repertoires in COVID-19. Study background: The cDNA or gDNA used as material had been derived from T cells, B-cell-depleted T cells, or PBMCs.

Assay: immunoSEQ multiplex PCR; the TCRdb copy retains only in-frame clones and omits some. The data hold a few hundred thousand clones, with 75% to 90% observed a single time. Sequencing used peripheral blood. This clonotype was sampled from a woman under 30 with acute or convalescent COVID-19.

CDR3 sequence (DNA): TGTGCCAGCAGCGCGGACAGGGCAAGCAATCAGCCCCAGCATTTT. Its protein product is CASSADRASNQPQHF. This chain links TRBV7-8 with TRBJ1-5, with 8 bases that match TRBD1. Germline V lookup: CDR1 SGHVS, CDR2 FQNEAQ. V was pared by 5 bases and J by 1 base, with 4 bases of the junction left unmatched. The CDR3 covers 15 residues.